This section outlines one T cell receptor beta chain sequence together with its context. The antigen remains undetermined. This specimen comes from a study of shared clonotypes between healthy human individuals. Germline CDR1 is SGHRS and CDR2 is YFSETQ. V gave up 4 bases and J gave up 2 bases; unmatched junction bases: 6. The CDR3 is made up of 16 amino acids. Whole-study findings and limits: About 5% was the fraction of naive CD4 clonotypes found shared across a few donors. It was the non-shared clonotypes that had lower generation probabilities than clonotypes shared by all four donors.

Each sorted subset replicate got 200 ng genomic DNA, 25,000 to 35,000 genomes. TCRdb's copy holds only in-frame clones and misses some; the assay was immunoSEQ multiplex PCR. The sample yields about 1.1 million clones, approximately 80% seen once. Memory CD4+ cells were the fraction left after CD45RA+ naive selection. The receptor was derived from a man aged 18 to 35 in good health. Some clones in this sample may be carry-over from other donors' samples. The sample was memory CD4+ T cells from PBMCs. Subset defined: CD45RA-negative fraction. This chain joins TRBV5-1 and TRBJ2-3, with 11 nucleotides matching TRBD2. The CDR3 DNA reads TGCGCCAGCAGCCTGATAGCGGGAGGGCCCACAGATACGCAGTATTTT. This encodes CASSLIAGGPTDTQYF.